The 29 T cell receptor beta chains presented below share a single source sample, sequenced in a study of blood T cell repertoires in COVID-19 (dated by TCRdb to 2020 to 2022). The library was produced with the immunoSEQ multiplex PCR assay. TCRdb limited this immuneACCESS table to in-frame rearrangements with V and J called. A share of clones is missing; checked studies link under half to unresolved V genes, and the rest is unexplained. The sample table holds about 99,000 clones, of which less than 90% were seen once. The ten largest clones add up to 2% of the sample. Material for sequencing was peripheral blood. The receptors were sampled from a man in his 70s with active or convalescent COVID-19.

The V call is TRBV7-9, the J call TRBJ1-2; D is ambiguous. The CDR3 contains 13 residues. The V gene lost 3 bases and the J gene lost 1 base, with 6 bases spanning the gap. Germline CDR1 reads SEHNR; CDR2 reads FQNEAQ (reference sequence). The CDR3 sequence is CASSFYSNYGYTF. In nucleotides, the CDR3 is TGTGCCAGCAGCTTTTACAGTAACTATGGCTACACCTTC.

This sequence joins TRBV30 and TRBJ2-1; 8 bases line up with TRBD1. After removal of 5 bases from V and 9 bases from J, the junction contained 9 bases not matched to a gene. Germline assignment: CDR1 GTSNPN and CDR2 SVGIG (reference sequence). There are 13 residues in the CDR3. Written as DNA, the CDR3 is TGTGCCTGGGGACAGGGTATAGGTGGTGAGCAGTTCTTC. It specifies CAWGQGIGGEQFF.

This clone was seen a handful of times. The chain carries TRBV10-1 and TRBJ1-5, with a possible D match to TRBD1 (6 bases). Germline V lookup: CDR1 WNHNN, CDR2 SYGVQD (reference sequence). V lost 8 bases and J 7 bases, leaving 15 bases between the germline ends. The CDR3 runs 13 residues. DNA of the CDR3: TGCGCCAGCGGGGGCGCGAATGGACAGCCCCAGCATTTT. Its translation is CASGGANGQPQHF.

The chain carries TRBV3-1 (or the pseudogene TRBV3-2) and TRBJ2-7, with 7 bases identical to TRBD1. The CDR3 is 13 amino acids. V dropped 2 bases and J dropped 2; count of bases not matched to a gene: 0. Germline loops: CDR1 LGHDT, CDR2 YNNKEL (reference sequence). The CDR3 DNA follows: TGTGCCAGCAGCCAAAGGGGGCCCTACGAGCAGTACTTC. Translation gives CASSQRGPYEQYF.

The rearrangement uses TRBV2 and TRBJ2-7, with TRBD1 matching 10 bases. Germline lookup yields CDR1 SNHLY and CDR2 FYNNEI. The CDR3 extends over 14 amino acids. The junction had 5 bases not matched to a gene; V was cut back by 6 bases and J by 3 bases. The CDR3, as DNA: TGTGCCAGCAGGGCGGGACAGGGGAACTACGAGCAGTACTTC. Encoded protein: CASRAGQGNYEQYF.

The J gene is TRBJ1-4, the V gene TRBV28; no clear D. V was pared by 8 bases and J by 3 bases, with 16 bases between. The CDR3 spans 15 residues. The germline V gene encodes CDR1 MDHEN and CDR2 SYDVKM. DNA of the CDR3: TGTGCCAGCCTCCCCGGGGAATGGGCTAATGAAAAACTGTTTTTT. Its translation: CASLPGEWANEKLFF.

V usage is TRBV20-1 and J usage is TRBJ1-6; weak D call: TRBD1 (5 bases). The length of the CDR3 is 10 residues. The ends were cut back, 5 bases at V and 14 bases at J, with 10 bases in the middle. CDR1 DFQATT and CDR2 SNEGSKA come from the germline V gene (reference sequence). The CDR3 sequence: CSAPWGALHF. The CDR3 nucleotides read TGCAGTGCTCCTTGGGGGGCCCTCCACTTT.

This rearrangement joins TRBV7-3 to TRBJ2-1, with TRBD1 matching 8 bases. The CDR3 consists of 15 residues. The trim removed 5 bases at V and 4 bases at J, leaving 7 bases unmatched. The germline CDR1 and CDR2 sequences are SGHTA and FQGTGA. The CDR3 DNA is TGTGCCAGCAGCCCGGGACAGGCAGATTACAATGAGCAGTTCTTC. The encoded protein is CASSPGQADYNEQFF.

CDR3 sequence reads: CASSRRGPDTQYF. CDR3 bases: TGTGCCAGCAGCCGGAGGGGACCAGATACGCAGTATTTT. V usage is TRBV5-6 and J usage is TRBJ2-3; D might be TRBD2 (6 bases). Germline CDR1 is SGHDT and CDR2 is YYEEEE. The CDR3 consists of 13 residues. Trimming stripped 4 bases from V and 4 bases from J, with 10 bases between.

In nucleotides, the CDR3 is TGTGCCAGCAGCTTCACAGGGGTCGACTATGGCTACACCTTC. It specifies CASSFTGVDYGYTF. The chain has TRBV7-9 and TRBJ1-2; 7 nucleotides align to TRBD1. Germline-derived CDR1 and CDR2 are SEHNR and FQNEAQ (reference sequence). Trimming cost V 3 bases and J 3 bases; bases outside gene matches: 4. The CDR3 is 14 residues long.

V usage is TRBV10-3 and J usage is TRBJ1-6; possible D gene TRBD1, 5 bases. This CDR3 spans 14 amino acids. Trimming shortened V by 6 bases and J by 7 bases, and 13 bases separated the two germline ends. From germline, CDR1 is ENHRY and CDR2 SYGVKD. The CDR3 loop reads CAIRAGGLNSPLHF. In DNA form, the CDR3 reads TGTGCCATCAGGGCCGGGGGACTGAATTCACCCCTCCACTTT.

Written as DNA, the CDR3 is TGCGCCAGCAGCCAATTCACACCGGGACTAGCGGGGTTGGGGGGCACAGATACGCAGTATTTT. Translating gives CASSQFTPGLAGLGGTDTQYF. The gene calls are TRBV4-1 and TRBJ2-3; 13 nucleotides align to TRBD2. The CDR3 is 21 amino acids. J gave up 1 base and V 2 bases, and 15 bases lay outside the gene matches. Per germline, CDR1 MGHRA and CDR2 YSYEKL.

This clone was detected only a few times. V gene TRBV20-1 combines with J gene TRBJ2-5; TRBD1 is a possible D gene (6 bases). The V gene's germline CDR1 is DFQATT and CDR2 SNEGSKA (reference sequence). The ends were cut back, 5 bases at V and 4 bases at J, with 8 bases in the middle. The CDR3 has 11 residues. For the CDR3, the DNA is TGCAGTGCTTACAGGGTAGAGACCCAGTACTTC. Residues: CSAYRVETQYF.

The V and J genes are TRBV12-3 or TRBV12-4 and TRBJ1-3, with unresolved D. V lost 5 bases and J 5 bases, leaving 7 bases between the germline ends. The CDR3 is made up of 12 amino acids. DNA of the CDR3: TGTGCCAGCAGTCCTACTAGAAACACCATATATTTT. Residues: CASSPTRNTIYF.

V and J are TRBV19 and TRBJ1-1, with D uncertain. V was shortened by 7 bases and J by 0 bases, with 3 bases between the two germline ends. The CDR3 has 11 amino acids. Looked up from germline, CDR1 is LNHDA and CDR2 is SQIVND (reference sequence). Written as DNA, the CDR3 is TGTGCCAGTACAATGAACACTGAAGCTTTCTTT. It yields the protein CASTMNTEAFF.

This sequence joins TRBV7-2 and TRBJ1-3; D gene unclear. CDR1 is SGHTA and CDR2 is FQGNSA in the germline V gene. V lost 1 base to trimming and J lost 2 bases, with 6 bases between them. The CDR3 is made up of 14 amino acids. The CDR3, as DNA: TGTGCCAGCAGCTTAGGGAGGGCTGGAAACACCATATATTTT. Residues: CASSLGRAGNTIYF.

The rearrangement links TRBV28 to TRBJ1-1, with 10 bases lining up with TRBD1. With 5 bases clipped from V and 5 bases from J, the junction kept 5 bases outside the gene matches. The CDR3 sequence is 14 residues long. Germline assignment: CDR1 MDHEN and CDR2 SYDVKM. The chain's CDR3 is CASSRQGARTEAFF. CDR3 nucleotide sequence: TGTGCCAGCAGTAGACAGGGGGCGCGGACTGAAGCTTTCTTT.

The V call is TRBV29-1, the J call TRBJ2-2; D possibly corresponds to TRBD1 (5 bases). CDR3 length: 14 residues. Germline CDR1 SQVTM, CDR2 ANQGSEA. Trimming shortened V by 4 bases and J by 3 bases, and 12 bases separated the two germline ends. The CDR3 here is CSVGQFLDTGELFF. DNA for the CDR3: TGCAGCGTTGGACAGTTTCTCGACACCGGGGAGCTGTTTTTT.

In DNA form, the CDR3 reads TGTGCCACCAGCAGCACCGGGACGGGGGCCTACGAGCAGTACTTC. Its translation is CATSSTGTGAYEQYF. The V and J genes are TRBV15 and TRBJ2-7; D is possibly TRBD2 (6 bases). With 3 bases removed from V and 2 bases from J, the gap between germline ends came to 14 bases. The length of the CDR3 is 15 residues. Germline lookup yields CDR1 LNHNV and CDR2 YYDKDF (reference sequence).

This clone was recorded once. The chain links TRBV27 to TRBJ1-1; unclear D gene. V was shortened by 7 bases and J by 4 bases, with 10 bases between the two germline ends. The CDR3 runs to 12 residues. Germline CDR1 reads MNHEY; CDR2 reads SMNVEV (reference sequence). The CDR3 DNA reads as TGTGCCAGCAAGGAGACGGGCACTGAAGCTTTCTTT. Encoded protein: CASKETGTEAFF.

This clone was observed a single time. V is TRBV11-2 and J is TRBJ2-2; TRBD2 is a possible D gene (7 bases). The length of the CDR3 is 17 residues. Germline CDR1 is SGHAT and CDR2 is FQNNGV. The ends were cut back, 3 bases at V and 7 bases at J, with 21 bases in the middle. For the CDR3, the DNA is TGTGCCAGCAGCTTGACTCTCCTGGGCGGGGGCGGCGGGGAGCTGTTTTTT. The encoded protein is CASSLTLLGGGGGELFF.

This rearrangement joins TRBV3-1 (or the pseudogene TRBV3-2) to TRBJ2-1, with 10 bases fitting TRBD2. Trimming cost V 2 bases and J 0 bases; bases outside gene matches: 10. CDR1 and CDR2 from the germline V gene are LGHDT and YNNKEL (reference sequence). This CDR3 has 19 amino acids. CDR3 region: CASSQNGWSSGSSYNEQFF. DNA of the CDR3: TGTGCCAGCAGCCAAAATGGGTGGTCTAGCGGGAGCTCCTACAATGAGCAGTTCTTC.

This chain links TRBV18 with TRBJ2-7, with D perhaps matching TRBD1 (6 bases). Germline assignment: CDR1 KGHSH and CDR2 LQKENI. This CDR3 comprises 13 residues. Deletions cut 2 bases from V and 4 bases from J, with 9 bases between. The DNA of the CDR3 is TGTGCCAGCTCACCAGGGACACAATACGAGCAGTACTTC. Translation gives CASSPGTQYEQYF.

The chain links TRBV5-1 to TRBJ2-5; the match to TRBD2 covers 9 bases. V dropped 1 base and J dropped 5; count of bases not matched to a gene: 3. Germline V gene sequence: CDR1 SGHRS, CDR2 YFSETQ. The CDR3 is made up of 14 amino acids. The CDR3 sequence is CASSLSSGDETQYF. The DNA for the CDR3 is TGCGCCAGCAGCTTGTCTAGCGGGGACGAGACCCAGTACTTC.

J is TRBJ1-2 and V is TRBV27, with 8 bases fitting TRBD1. With 4 bases clipped from V and 7 bases from J, the junction kept 8 bases outside the gene matches. CDR1 and CDR2 (germline): MNHEY, SMNVEV (reference sequence). The CDR3 has 14 residues. The CDR3 sequence: CASSWGRGPGGYTF. CDR3 DNA sequence: TGTGCCAGCAGTTGGGGCAGGGGGCCGGGTGGCTACACCTTC.

The gene calls are TRBV7-2 and TRBJ1-6; D is ambiguous. Trimming stripped 3 bases from V and 6 bases from J, with 9 bases between. CDR3 size: 14 residues. CDR1 is SGHTA, CDR2 FQGNSA, per germline. In nucleotides, the CDR3 is TGTGCCAGCAGCTTGGAGGTACCTAATTCACCCCTCCACTTT. Protein: CASSLEVPNSPLHF.

The V gene is TRBV18, the J gene TRBJ2-1, with 11 bases lining up with TRBD2. The CDR3 is 16 residues long. CDR1 is KGHSH and CDR2 is LQKENI in the germline V gene. The J segment lost 6 bases and the V segment lost 0 bases, leaving 4 bases of the junction unmatched. CDR3 nucleotide sequence: TGTGCCAGCTCACCACCGGGTCTAGCGGGGGGCAATGAGCAGTTCTTC. Translating it yields CASSPPGLAGGNEQFF.

The chain links TRBV6-4 to TRBJ1-4; 7 bases are shared with TRBD1. Trimming took 6 bases from V and 3 from J; bases not matched to a gene: 4. The CDR3 sequence is 14 residues long. Germline V gives CDR1 MRHNA, CDR2 SNTAGT. This chain's CDR3 is CASRPQGSNEKLFF. CDR3 bases: TGTGCCAGCAGACCACAGGGGTCTAATGAAAAACTGTTTTTT.

The chain is built from TRBV7-2 and TRBJ1-6; 7 nucleotides align to TRBD1. The CDR3 spans 16 residues. The junction had 8 bases not matched to a gene; V was cut back by 1 base and J by 8 bases. CDR1 is SGHTA, CDR2 FQGNSA, per germline. In DNA form, the CDR3 reads TGTGCCAGCAGCTTAGAGGGCAGGGGGACGTATTCACCCCTCCACTTT. Residues: CASSLEGRGTYSPLHF.